The 7 T cell receptor beta chains reported below all come from one sample, sequenced in a study of T-cell reconstitution after alpha-beta-depleted transplantation in children. Unique molecular identifiers tagged the TCRbeta library. MiXCR, run by TCRdb on the PCR reads, gives a single entry per CDR3 protein. The sample lists some 350,000 distinct CDR3 sequences, under 20% seen once, with around 38% in the top ten. This material consisted of PBMCs, mostly from graft donor cells, taken 360 days after TCRalphabeta/CD19-depleted stem cell transplant. The receptors derive from a male patient aged 2-15 years who had a stem cell transplant for acute lymphoblastic leukemia, so the T cells may come from the graft donor.

This sequence joins TRBV27 and TRBJ2-1; TRBD2 aligns across 7 bases. V shed 8 bases and J 2 bases; nucleotides not matched to a gene: 9. Germline V gene data show CDR1 as MNHEY and CDR2 as SMNVEV (reference sequence). The CDR3 runs 15 residues. For the CDR3, the DNA is TGTGCCAGCGGGAGATTAGCGGGCCCCTACAATGAGCAGTTCTTC. It translates to CASGRLAGPYNEQFF.

This clonotype was observed many times. V and J are TRBV20-1 and TRBJ2-1; D possibly corresponds to TRBD2 (5 bases). The V gene's germline CDR1 is DFQATT and CDR2 SNEGSKA (reference sequence). V was shortened by 5 bases and J by 10 bases, with 12 bases between the two germline ends. CDR3 length: 11 residues. The CDR3 nucleotides read TGCAGTGCTCATAGGAGGAGAGAGCAGTTCTTC. Protein product: CSAHRRREQFF.

This clonotype was found once. The V call is TRBV4-3, the J call TRBJ2-1, with 7 bases fitting TRBD1. Unmatched junction bases numbered 8, after V lost 0 bases and J lost 12 bases. The length of the CDR3 is 14 residues. Per the germline V gene, CDR1 is LGHNA and CDR2 is YSLEER. The CDR3 sequence: CASSQDSGQERQFF. DNA for the CDR3: TGCGCCAGCAGCCAAGACAGCGGACAGGAACGGCAGTTCTTC.

This clonotype appeared a few times. V gene TRBV4-3 combines with J gene TRBJ2-1, with a weak D call TRBD1 (6 bases). V was trimmed by 4 bases and J by 3 bases, leaving 16 bases between them. The CDR3 spans 16 residues. Germline loops: CDR1 LGHNA, CDR2 YSLEER. CDR3 region: CASSPTGSGFYNEQFF. CDR3 DNA sequence: TGCGCCAGCAGCCCCACAGGGTCGGGGTTCTACAATGAGCAGTTCTTC.

This clonotype was detected only a few times. The V and J genes are TRBV28 and TRBJ2-1, with D uncertain. The CDR3 is 12 amino acids. Trimming shortened V by 1 base and J by 7 bases, and 5 bases separated the two germline ends. CDR1 MDHEN and CDR2 SYDVKM come from the germline V gene. As DNA, the CDR3 is TGTGCCAGCAGTTTATATAGGAATGAGCAGTTCTTC. Translating gives CASSLYRNEQFF. Using reference TRBV28 and TRBJ2-1 for the parts outside the CDR3, the full variable domain is DVKVTQSSRYLVKRTGEKVFLECVQDMDHENMFWYRQDPGLGLRLIYFSYDVKMKEKGDIPEGYSVSREKKERFSLILESASTNQTSMYLCASSLYRNEQFFGPGTRLTVL.

The genes are TRBV9 and TRBJ2-1, with 10 nucleotides matching TRBD2. Germline values: CDR1 SGDLS, CDR2 YYNGEE. Trimming cost V 3 bases and J 10 bases; bases outside gene matches: 10. The CDR3 is 15 amino acids. Here the CDR3 DNA reads TGTGCCAGCAGCGAGTATAGCGGGAGGCCAACCGAGCAGTTCTTC. Residues: CASSEYSGRPTEQFF.

This clonotype occurred once. The J gene is TRBJ2-1, the V gene TRBV20-1, with 10 positions matching TRBD2. Germline CDR1 DFQATT, CDR2 SNEGSKA (reference sequence). Trimming took 4 bases from V and 6 from J; bases not matched to a gene: 6. CDR3 length equals 14 residues. CDR3 DNA sequence: TGCAGTGCTACTAGCGGGGGTGTACGCAATGAGCAGTTCTTC. Amino acids: CSATSGGVRNEQFF.